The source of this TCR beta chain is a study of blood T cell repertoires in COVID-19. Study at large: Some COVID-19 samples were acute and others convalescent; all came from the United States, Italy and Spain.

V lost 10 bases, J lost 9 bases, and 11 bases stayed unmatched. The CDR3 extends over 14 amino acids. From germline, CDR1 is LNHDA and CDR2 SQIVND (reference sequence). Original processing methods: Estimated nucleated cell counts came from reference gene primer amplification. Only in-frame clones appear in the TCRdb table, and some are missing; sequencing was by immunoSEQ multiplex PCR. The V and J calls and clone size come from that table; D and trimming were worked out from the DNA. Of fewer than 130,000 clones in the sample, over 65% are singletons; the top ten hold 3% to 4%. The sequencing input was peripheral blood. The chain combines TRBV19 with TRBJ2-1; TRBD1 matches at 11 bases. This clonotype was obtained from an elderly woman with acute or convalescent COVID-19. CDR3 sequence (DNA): TGTGCCACCGAGGACAGGGGGCTCGGCGGTGAGCAGTTCTTC. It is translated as CATEDRGLGGEQFF.